This entry is about one T cell receptor (beta chain). Its cognate antigen is unknown. This entry belongs to a study of brain T cells in children with intractable seizures. Findings and caveats of the study: Patients' HCMV serostatus was unknown; virus specificity rests on CDR3 similarity alone. Pre- and post-surgery blood differed in depth, so pre-surgery absences may be undersampling.

Surgery cases with the highest brain T cell transcript signatures were chosen for sequencing. The germline V and J ends were trimmed by 6 bases and 6 bases, with 18 bases remaining between them. Germline lookup yields CDR1 MNHEY and CDR2 SVGAGI. This CDR3 has 15 amino acids. Here immunoSEQ multiplex PCR was the method, and the copy in TCRdb shows in-frame clones only, minus some. The table shows 110,000 or so clones, with around 94% occurring only once. The chain couples TRBV6-5 to TRBJ2-1; a weak D match, TRBD2 (6 bases). The TCR was taken from a boy in the first two years of life with hemimegalencephaly and intractable seizures. The source was peripheral blood, collected at surgery. CDR3 in amino acids: CASSPDYYGGNEQFF. The CDR3 nucleotides read TGTGCCAGCAGCCCAGACTATTACGGGGGCAATGAGCAGTTCTTC.